What follows describes a single T cell receptor (beta chain). The data were taken from a study of CD8 T cells in Susac syndrome. RNA, at roughly 0.5 to 1 ug, was reverse transcribed with random hexamers. TCRdb used MiXCR to reprocess the immunoSEQ multiplex PCR reads, holding one entry per CDR3 protein. The table has about 53,000 distinct CDR3 sequences, about 95% seen once. The sequencing sample was made of CD8+ T cells from PBMCs. This clonotype was sampled from a human donor with Susac syndrome.

CDR3 amino acids: CASSLVGSNQPQHF. CDR3 DNA: TGTGCCAGCAGCTTGGTGGGGAGCAATCAGCCCCAGCATTTT. The chain is built from TRBV5-4 and TRBJ1-5, with no clear D. Between the trimmed V and J ends, which lost 0 bases and 1 base, there was a span of 5 bases. CDR1 SGHNT and CDR2 YYREEE come from the germline V gene (reference sequence). This CDR3 contains 14 residues.